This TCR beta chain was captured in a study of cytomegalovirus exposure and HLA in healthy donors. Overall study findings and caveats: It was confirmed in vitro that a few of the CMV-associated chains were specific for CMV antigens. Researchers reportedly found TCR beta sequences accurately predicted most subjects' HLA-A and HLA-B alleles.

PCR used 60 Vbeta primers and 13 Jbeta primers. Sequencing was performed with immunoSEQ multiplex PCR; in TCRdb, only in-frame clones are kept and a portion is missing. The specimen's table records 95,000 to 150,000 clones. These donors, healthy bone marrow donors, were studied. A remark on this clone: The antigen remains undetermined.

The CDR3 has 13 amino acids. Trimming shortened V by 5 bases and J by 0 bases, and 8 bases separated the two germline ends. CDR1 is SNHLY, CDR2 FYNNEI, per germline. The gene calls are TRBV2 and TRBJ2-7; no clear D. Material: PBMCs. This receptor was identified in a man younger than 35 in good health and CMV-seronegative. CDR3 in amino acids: CASSPEYSYEQYF. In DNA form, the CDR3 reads TGTGCCAGCAGTCCGGAGTACTCCTACGAGCAGTACTTC.